The 27 T cell receptor beta chains given below trace back to one sample, sequenced in a study of response to subunit inactivated influenza vaccine. In TCRdb, the RT-PCR reads were re-called with MiXCR into one record per CDR3 protein. The sample lists under 800,000 distinct CDR3 sequences; about 14% were seen once. Sequencing used PBMCs from blood, obtained around 15 days before vaccination. The receptors were sampled from a middle-aged man who received an inactivated influenza vaccine.

This chain uses TRBV10-3 with TRBJ2-2, with TRBD2 identical over 7 bases. This CDR3 region has 13 residues. Germline lookup yields CDR1 ENHRY and CDR2 SYGVKD. Unmatched junction bases numbered 3, after V lost 11 bases and J lost 0 bases. The CDR3 here is CAASGTNTGELFF. The CDR3 DNA sequence: TGTGCCGCCAGCGGGACGAACACCGGGGAGCTGTTTTTT.

The chain has TRBV10-3 and TRBJ2-7; TRBD2 matches at 10 bases. This CDR3 spans 14 amino acids. Germline lookup yields CDR1 ENHRY and CDR2 SYGVKD. V shed 8 bases and J 6 bases; nucleotides not matched to a gene: 10. CDR3 loop: CAIGQREGNSEQYF. DNA of the CDR3: TGTGCCATCGGGCAGCGGGAGGGTAATAGCGAGCAGTACTTC.

This clonotype was detected only a few times. The chain couples TRBV7-2 to TRBJ1-1; no firm D call. This CDR3 is 16 amino acids long. Trimming cost V 5 bases and J 5 bases, with 21 bases left between them. Per germline, CDR1 SGHTA and CDR2 FQGNSA. In DNA, the CDR3 is TGTGCCAGCAGCCCCCACGGTGGCAGAGGTTTAACTGAAGCTTTCTTT. Its protein product is CASSPHGGRGLTEAFF.

This clonotype was counted only a few times. The chain carries TRBV7-2 and TRBJ2-1; 7 nucleotides match TRBD2. The junction had 3 bases not matched to a gene; V was cut back by 10 bases and J by 3 bases. From germline, CDR1 is SGHTA and CDR2 FQGNSA. There are 12 residues in the CDR3. CDR3 protein: CATTSLYNEQFF. For the CDR3, the DNA is TGTGCCACGACTAGCCTCTACAATGAGCAGTTCTTC.

This clonotype occurred a few times. The V and J genes are TRBV14 and TRBJ2-5, with D hard to call. The CDR3 length is 16 residues. Trimming cost V 1 base and J 4 bases, with 16 bases left between them. Germline loops: CDR1 SGHDN, CDR2 FVKESK. The CDR3 nucleotides read TGTGCCAGCAGCCAAGGTTTGTGGACCCGGGCAGAGACCCAGTACTTC. Amino acid sequence: CASSQGLWTRAETQYF.

The table lists this clonotype with a few counts. CDR3: CASSSLGGDTQYF. In DNA, the CDR3 is TGCGCCAGCAGCTCCCTTGGGGGAGATACGCAGTATTTT. V gene TRBV5-1 combines with J gene TRBJ2-3; D could derive from TRBD1 or TRBD2 (5 bases each). The germline V gene encodes CDR1 SGHRS and CDR2 YFSETQ. This CDR3 is built from 13 residues. Trimming took off 3 bases at V and 5 bases at J, with 10 bases between the two ends.

This clonotype was counted only a few times. The rearrangement links TRBV7-2 to TRBJ2-3; 12 bases align to TRBD2. The trim removed 5 bases at V and 2 bases at J, leaving 5 bases unmatched. The CDR3 sequence is 16 residues long. The germline CDR1 and CDR2 sequences are SGHTA and FQGNSA. CDR3 residues: CASSRLAGDLTDTQYF. CDR3 sequence (DNA): TGTGCCAGCAGCCGACTAGCGGGAGACCTCACAGATACGCAGTATTTT.

This clonotype was recorded many times. The rearrangement uses TRBV4-3 and TRBJ2-4; D uncertain. Per the germline V gene, CDR1 is LGHNA and CDR2 is YSLEER. The V and J ends lost 4 bases and 4 bases respectively, with 8 bases between them. This CDR3 is 13 amino acids long. CDR3 DNA sequence: TGCGCCAGCAGCCCGCAACAAAAAAACATTCAGTACTTC. Protein product: CASSPQQKNIQYF.

CDR3 amino acids: CASSQDGTRREQFF. The CDR3 bases are TGCGCCAGCAGCCAAGATGGGACTAGACGTGAGCAGTTCTTC. The V gene is TRBV4-3, the J gene TRBJ2-1, with 8 bases fitting TRBD2. The V segment lost 0 bases and the J segment 9 bases; nucleotides outside the gene matches: 4. Germline assignment: CDR1 LGHNA and CDR2 YSLEER. The CDR3 totals 14 residues.

This clonotype was recorded many times. This chain joins TRBV28 and TRBJ1-3, with 7 bases that match TRBD1. Trimming at V came to 3 bases and at J to 3 bases, leaving 5 bases not matched to a gene. This CDR3 comprises 15 residues. The germline CDR1 and CDR2 sequences are MDHEN and SYDVKM. Written as DNA, the CDR3 is TGTGCCAGCAGTTTGGGACAGATATTTGGAAACACCATATATTTT. This translates into CASSLGQIFGNTIYF.

This clonotype showed up just a few times. The chain uses TRBV4-3 and TRBJ2-3; no clear D gene. The germline CDR1 and CDR2 sequences are LGHNA and YSLEER. The CDR3 loop spans 16 amino acids. The V end was cut by 1 base, the J end by 1 base, with 12 bases between. CDR3 protein: CASSQAARKRTDTQYF. The CDR3 nucleotides read TGCGCCAGCAGCCAAGCGGCCAGAAAACGCACAGATACGCAGTATTTT.

This clonotype was found a few times. The chain employs TRBV12-3 or TRBV12-4 and TRBJ1-2; 7 bases fit TRBD1. CDR3 size: 12 residues. Trimming took 6 bases from V and 8 from J; bases not matched to a gene: 6. Written as DNA, the CDR3 is TGTGCCAGCAGGTCAGGGGGGGAAGGCTACACCTTC. It is translated as CASRSGGEGYTF.

This clonotype was counted ten times or more. The rearrangement uses TRBV11-2 and TRBJ2-7, with 9 nucleotides matching TRBD1. Germline V gene sequence: CDR1 SGHAT, CDR2 FQNNGV. The length of the CDR3 is 14 residues. The trim removed 1 base at V and 4 bases at J, leaving 2 bases unmatched. The CDR3 here is CASSLGDREYEQYF. CDR3 sequence (DNA): TGTGCCAGCAGCTTAGGGGACAGGGAATACGAGCAGTACTTC.

A few counts support this clonotype. The rearrangement uses TRBV25-1 and TRBJ2-5; no firm D call. V dropped 2 bases and J dropped 4 bases, with 14 bases sitting between them. Looked up from germline, CDR1 is MGHDK and CDR2 is SYGVNS. The CDR3 covers 15 residues. This chain's CDR3 is CASSEGFEELETQYF. The CDR3 DNA sequence: TGTGCCAGCAGTGAAGGGTTCGAAGAGTTAGAGACCCAGTACTTC.

This clonotype turned up a few times. The chain uses TRBV10-3 and TRBJ1-5; TRBD1 might be the D (6 bases). The germline V and J ends were trimmed by 2 bases and 6 bases, with 8 bases remaining between them. The CDR3 spans 13 residues. Germline V gives CDR1 ENHRY, CDR2 SYGVKD. The CDR3 coding sequence is TGTGCCATCAGTGAGAGGACAGCTCAGCCCCAGCATTTT. Translated, it gives CAISERTAQPQHF.

This clonotype has only a few counts. The V call is TRBV15, the J call TRBJ2-7, with TRBD1 matching over 12 bases. J lost 6 bases, V lost 2 bases, and 17 bases had no gene match. The CDR3 length is 19 residues. CDR1 LNHNV and CDR2 YYDKDF come from the germline V gene (reference sequence). The CDR3 here is CATSRSRDRGPGLEGEQYF. The CDR3 DNA sequence: TGTGCCACCAGCAGATCCCGGGACAGGGGGCCTGGTCTAGAGGGCGAGCAGTACTTC.

In this sample, this clonotype turned up a few times. The gene calls are TRBV12-3 or TRBV12-4 and TRBJ2-7, with 8 positions matching TRBD1. V shed 5 bases and J 6 bases; nucleotides not matched to a gene: 15. CDR3 length: 16 amino acids. The CDR3 nucleotides read TGTGCCAGCAGTCGTGATGTGGGGGCAGGGGGCTCCGAGCAGTACTTC. Protein: CASSRDVGAGGSEQYF.

This clonotype was counted between two and nine times. The chain's CDR3 is CASSRDFALNYEQYF. CDR3 DNA: TGTGCCAGCAGCCGGGACTTTGCATTGAATTACGAGCAGTACTTC. The chain is built from TRBV3-1 and TRBJ2-7; a weak D match, TRBD2 (6 bases). V lost 4 bases to trimming and J lost 4 bases, with 17 bases between them. The germline V gene has CDR1 LGHDT and CDR2 YNNKEL (reference sequence). The CDR3 is 15 residues long.

This clonotype has a handful of counts. The chain links TRBV12-3 or TRBV12-4 to TRBJ1-5; D gene uncertain. CDR3 length: 14 amino acids. V was clipped by 2 bases and J by 2 bases, with 7 bases between them. The CDR3: CASSLTFGNQPQHF. Written as DNA, the CDR3 is TGTGCCAGCAGTTTAACATTCGGCAATCAGCCCCAGCATTTT.

This clonotype occurred a few times. The genes are TRBV11-2 and TRBJ2-2; 7 bases are shared with TRBD2. This CDR3 has 17 residues. Per germline, CDR1 SGHAT and CDR2 FQNNGV. The V and J ends lost 5 bases and 5 bases, in that order; junction bases with no gene match: 14. CDR3 coding DNA: TGTGCCAGCAGCCGAACGGGACTACCCCTTAGGACCGGGGAGCTGTTTTTT. Residues: CASSRTGLPLRTGELFF.

This clonotype appeared many times. The V and J genes are TRBV20-1 and TRBJ2-3, with D perhaps matching TRBD1 (5 bases). Trimming removed 1 base from V and 7 bases from J, with 15 bases in between. The CDR3 loop spans 14 amino acids. Per the germline V gene, CDR1 is DFQATT and CDR2 is SNEGSKA (reference sequence). The CDR3 protein is CSARVGAAANTQYF. DNA for the CDR3: TGCAGTGCTAGAGTAGGGGCCGCCGCGAATACGCAGTATTTT.

This chain links TRBV19 with TRBJ2-1; 8 nucleotides line up with TRBD2. The V and J ends lost 9 bases and 5 bases, in that order; junction bases with no gene match: 15. The CDR3 sequence is 16 residues long. Germline V gene lookup returns CDR1 LNHDA and CDR2 SQIVND (reference sequence). The CDR3 sequence: CASRTWPTSDDNEQFF. In nucleotides, the CDR3 is TGTGCCAGCCGGACATGGCCGACTAGCGACGACAATGAGCAGTTCTTC.

This sequence joins TRBV20-1 and TRBJ2-5; TRBD1 or TRBD2 may be the D gene (6 bases each). The V end lost 6 bases, the J end lost 1 base, and 12 bases lay between the germline ends. Per the germline V gene, CDR1 is DFQATT and CDR2 is SNEGSKA (reference sequence). The CDR3 runs to 13 residues. Here the CDR3 reads CSANGGLQETQYF. In nucleotides, the CDR3 is TGCAGTGCCAATGGGGGGCTCCAAGAGACCCAGTACTTC.

This clonotype was observed at least ten times. The V call is TRBV6-2 or TRBV6-3, the J call TRBJ2-7; D gene ambiguous. Looked up from germline, CDR1 is MNHEY and CDR2 is SVGEGT. This CDR3 has 15 amino acids. Trimming cost V 4 bases and J 2 bases, with 15 bases left between them. In DNA, the CDR3 is TGTGCCAGCAGTTTCACGGACCAAGGCGCCTACGAGCAGTACTTC. Its translation is CASSFTDQGAYEQYF.

This chain connects TRBV5-1 to TRBJ1-2; D remains unclear. The V gene lost 5 bases and the J gene lost 2 bases, with 10 bases spanning the gap. Germline V gene sequence: CDR1 SGHRS, CDR2 YFSETQ. This CDR3 region has 13 residues. The CDR3 coding sequence is TGCGCCAGCAGGGCGGCGGGAAACTATGGCTACACCTTC. It yields the protein CASRAAGNYGYTF.

The chain combines TRBV18 with TRBJ2-7, with D perhaps matching TRBD2 (5 bases). CDR3 length: 12 residues. V was pared by 3 bases and J by 6 bases, with 9 bases between. The germline V gene encodes CDR1 KGHSH and CDR2 LQKENI. The CDR3 DNA reads TGTGCCAGCTCACCGGACTCTGGCGAGCAGTACTTC. It encodes CASSPDSGEQYF.

This chain connects TRBV6-2 or TRBV6-3 to TRBJ2-3, with 9 nucleotides matching TRBD2. Germline V gives CDR1 MNHEY, CDR2 SVGEGT. V gave up 2 bases and J gave up 2 bases; unmatched junction bases: 11. CDR3 length: 18 residues. CDR3 amino acids: CASSYGRSSGTHTDTQYF. CDR3 nucleotide sequence: TGTGCCAGCAGTTACGGAAGGTCTAGCGGGACCCACACAGATACGCAGTATTTT.